This T cell receptor (beta chain) comes out of a study of CD8 T cells in ankylosing spondylitis. The CDR3 has 15 residues. CDR1 is SGHDT, CDR2 YYEEEE, per germline. Trimming at V came to 5 bases and at J to 0 bases, leaving 5 bases not matched to a gene. TCRdb re-called the 5' RACE reads with MiXCR, one entry per CDR3 protein. The repertoire includes under 300,000 distinct CDR3 sequences, about 10% of them detected once, and roughly 6.8% sits in the top ten. Ten or more counts support this clonotype. This chain joins TRBV5-6 and TRBJ2-1; 7 bases map to TRBD1. This receptor was identified in a male donor with ankylosing spondylitis or in good health (not recorded which). Sequenced input: blood, either unsorted or a sorted T cell fraction (not recorded which). The chain's CDR3 is CASRPRDSSYNEQFF. Here the CDR3 DNA reads TGTGCCAGCAGACCCCGGGACAGCTCCTACAATGAGCAGTTCTTC.